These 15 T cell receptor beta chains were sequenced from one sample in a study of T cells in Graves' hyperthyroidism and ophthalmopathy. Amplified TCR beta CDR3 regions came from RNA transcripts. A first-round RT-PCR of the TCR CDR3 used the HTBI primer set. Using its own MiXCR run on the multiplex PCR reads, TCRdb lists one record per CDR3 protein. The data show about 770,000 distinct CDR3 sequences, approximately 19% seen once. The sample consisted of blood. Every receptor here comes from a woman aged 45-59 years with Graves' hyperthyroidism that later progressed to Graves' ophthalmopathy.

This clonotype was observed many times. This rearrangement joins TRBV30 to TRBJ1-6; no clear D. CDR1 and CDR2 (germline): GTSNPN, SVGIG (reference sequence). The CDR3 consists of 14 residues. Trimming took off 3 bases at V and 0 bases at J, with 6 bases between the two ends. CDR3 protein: CAWRESSYNSPLHF. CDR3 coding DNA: TGTGCCTGGAGGGAGAGCTCCTATAATTCACCCCTCCACTTT.

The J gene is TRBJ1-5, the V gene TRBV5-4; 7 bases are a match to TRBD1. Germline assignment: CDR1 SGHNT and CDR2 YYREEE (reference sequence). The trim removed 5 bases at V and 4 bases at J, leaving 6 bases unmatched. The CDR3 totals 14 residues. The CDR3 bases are TGTGCCAGCAGTGCCGGGACAGAGAATCAGCCCCAGCATTTT. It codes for CASSAGTENQPQHF.

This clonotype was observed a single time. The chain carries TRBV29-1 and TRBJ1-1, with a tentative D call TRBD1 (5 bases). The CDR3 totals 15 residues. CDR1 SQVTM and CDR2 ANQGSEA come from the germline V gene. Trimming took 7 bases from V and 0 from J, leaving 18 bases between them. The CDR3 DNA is TGCAGCGCCAAAGTAGGAGGGACGGTGAACACTGAAGCTTTCTTT. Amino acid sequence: CSAKVGGTVNTEAFF. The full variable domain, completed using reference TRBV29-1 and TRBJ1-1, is SAVISQKPSRDICQRGTSLTIQCQVDSQVTMMFWYRQQPGQSLTLIATANQGSEATYESGFVIDKFPISRPNLTFSTLTVSNMSPEDSSIYLCSAKVGGTVNTEAFFGQGTRLTVV.

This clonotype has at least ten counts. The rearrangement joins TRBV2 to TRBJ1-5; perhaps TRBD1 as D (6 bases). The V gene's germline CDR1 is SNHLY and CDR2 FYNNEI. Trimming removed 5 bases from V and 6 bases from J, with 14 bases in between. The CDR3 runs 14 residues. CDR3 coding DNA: TGTGCCAGCAGTACGAACAGGGCGCGTCAGCCCCAGCATTTT. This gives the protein CASSTNRARQPQHF.

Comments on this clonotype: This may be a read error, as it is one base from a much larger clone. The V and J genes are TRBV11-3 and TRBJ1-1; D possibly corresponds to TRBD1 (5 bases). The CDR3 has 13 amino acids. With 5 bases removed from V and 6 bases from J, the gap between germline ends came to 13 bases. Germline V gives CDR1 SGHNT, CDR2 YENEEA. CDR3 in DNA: TGTGCCAGCAGCACGGGGCCGAGCGCTGAAGCTTTCTTT. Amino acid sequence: CASSTGPSAEAFF. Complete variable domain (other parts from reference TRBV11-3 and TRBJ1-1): EAGVVQSPRYKIIEKKQPVAFWCNPISGHNTLYWYLQNLGQGPELLIRYENEEAVDDSQLPKDRFSAERLKGVDSTLKIQPAELGDSAVYLCASSTGPSAEAFFGQGTRLTVV.

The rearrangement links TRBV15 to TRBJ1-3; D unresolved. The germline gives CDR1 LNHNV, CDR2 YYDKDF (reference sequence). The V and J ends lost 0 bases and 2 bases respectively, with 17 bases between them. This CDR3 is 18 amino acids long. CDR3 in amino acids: CATSRDASPLDPGNTIYF. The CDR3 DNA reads TGTGCCACCAGCAGAGATGCCTCCCCCTTGGACCCTGGAAACACCATATATTTT.

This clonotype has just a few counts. Written as DNA, the CDR3 is TGTGCCAGCAGCTTGGGGGGGGTTACAGGGACTGGCTACACCTTC. Its translation is CASSLGGVTGTGYTF. The chain uses TRBV5-4 and TRBJ1-2; D is possibly TRBD1 (6 bases). This CDR3 spans 15 amino acids. Germline V lookup: CDR1 SGHNT, CDR2 YYREEE (reference sequence). Trimming took off 0 bases at V and 7 bases at J, with 16 bases between the two ends.

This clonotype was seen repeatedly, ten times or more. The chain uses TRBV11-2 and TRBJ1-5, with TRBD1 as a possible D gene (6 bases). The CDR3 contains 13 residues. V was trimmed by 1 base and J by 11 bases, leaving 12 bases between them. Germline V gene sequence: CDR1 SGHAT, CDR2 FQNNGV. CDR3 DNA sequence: TGTGCCAGCAGCTTAGCAGGGGAACAGGCCCAGCATTTT. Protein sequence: CASSLAGEQAQHF. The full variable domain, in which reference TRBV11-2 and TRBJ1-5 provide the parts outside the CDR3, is EAGVAQSPRYKIIEKRQSVAFWCNPISGHATLYWYQQILGQGPKLLIQFQNNGVVDDSQLPKDRFSAERLKGVDSTLKIQPAKLEDSAVYLCASSLAGEQAQHFGDGTRLSIL.

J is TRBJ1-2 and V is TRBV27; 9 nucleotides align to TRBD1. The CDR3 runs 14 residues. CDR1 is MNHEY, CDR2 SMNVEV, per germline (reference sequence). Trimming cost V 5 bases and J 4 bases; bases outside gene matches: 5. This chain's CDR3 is CASSNRGPVYGYTF. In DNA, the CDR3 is TGTGCCAGCAGTAACAGGGGGCCCGTCTATGGCTACACCTTC.

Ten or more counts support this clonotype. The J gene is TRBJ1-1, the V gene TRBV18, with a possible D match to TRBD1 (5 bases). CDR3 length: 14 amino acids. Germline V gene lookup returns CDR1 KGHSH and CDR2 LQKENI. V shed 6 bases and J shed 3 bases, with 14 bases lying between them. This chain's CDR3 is CASSSGPGDTEAFF. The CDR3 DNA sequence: TGTGCCAGCTCTTCGGGACCTGGGGACACTGAAGCTTTCTTT.

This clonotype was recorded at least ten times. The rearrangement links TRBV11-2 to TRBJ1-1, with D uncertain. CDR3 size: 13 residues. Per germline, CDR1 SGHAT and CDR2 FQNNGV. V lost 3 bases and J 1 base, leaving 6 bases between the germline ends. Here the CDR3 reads CASSFDWNTEAFF. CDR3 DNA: TGTGCCAGCAGCTTCGACTGGAACACTGAAGCTTTCTTT.

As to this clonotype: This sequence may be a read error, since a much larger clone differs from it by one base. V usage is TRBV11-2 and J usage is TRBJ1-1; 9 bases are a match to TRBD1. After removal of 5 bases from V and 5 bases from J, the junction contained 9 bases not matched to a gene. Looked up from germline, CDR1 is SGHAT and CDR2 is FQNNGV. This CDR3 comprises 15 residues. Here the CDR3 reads CASSQWTGVDTEAFF. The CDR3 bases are TGTGCCAGCAGCCAATGGACAGGGGTAGATACTGAAGCTTTCTTT.

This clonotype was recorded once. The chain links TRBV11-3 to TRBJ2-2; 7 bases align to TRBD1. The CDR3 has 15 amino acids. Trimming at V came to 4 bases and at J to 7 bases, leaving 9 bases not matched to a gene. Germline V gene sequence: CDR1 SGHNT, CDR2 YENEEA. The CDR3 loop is CASSSGQWNSGELFF. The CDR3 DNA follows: TGTGCCAGCAGCTCGGGACAGTGGAATAGCGGGGAGCTGTTTTTT.

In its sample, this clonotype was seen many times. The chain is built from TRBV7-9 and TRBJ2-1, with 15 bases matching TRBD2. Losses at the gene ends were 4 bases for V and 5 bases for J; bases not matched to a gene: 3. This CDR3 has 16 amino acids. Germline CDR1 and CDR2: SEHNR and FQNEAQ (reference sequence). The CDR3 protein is CASSWGLAGGHNEQFF. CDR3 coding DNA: TGTGCCAGCAGCTGGGGACTAGCGGGGGGACACAATGAGCAGTTCTTC. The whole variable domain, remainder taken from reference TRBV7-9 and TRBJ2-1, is DTGVSQNPRHKITKRGQNVTFRCDPISEHNRLYWYRQTLGQGPEFLTYFQNEAQLEKSRLLSDRFSAERPKGSFSTLEIQRTEQGDSAMYLCASSWGLAGGHNEQFFGPGTRLTVL.

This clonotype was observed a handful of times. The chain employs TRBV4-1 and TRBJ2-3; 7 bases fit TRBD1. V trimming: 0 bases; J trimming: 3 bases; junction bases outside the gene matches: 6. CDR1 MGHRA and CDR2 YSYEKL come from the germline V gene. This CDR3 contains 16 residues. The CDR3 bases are TGCGCCAGCAGCCAAGACACGGCAGGGGGTACAGATACGCAGTATTTT. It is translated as CASSQDTAGGTDTQYF.